The rows below give T cell receptor beta chains drawn from one sample of a study of identical twins. MiXCR, run by TCRdb on the 5' RACE reads, gives a single entry per CDR3 protein. Here the sample spans more than 1.5 million distinct CDR3 sequences, around 29% being singletons. The sequenced material came from cord blood. The receptors were gathered from a newborn girl in good health. Each CDR3 is given with its conserved first and last residue. Each record gives: V gene, D gene, J gene, clone size, CDR3 DNA, CDR3 protein. A D gene is named only where the DNA matches it firmly. A clone size is listed for some rows: how often the clone was seen (once, few, many), or a class if it is expanded.

v_call: TRBV11-2
d_call: TRBD2
j_call: TRBJ2-7
clone_size: -
cdr3_nt: TGTGCCAGCAGCTCAGGTTCTAGCGGGAGACAATACGAGCAGTACTTC
cdr3_aa: CASSSGSSGRQYEQYF

v_call: TRBV28
d_call: TRBD1
j_call: TRBJ2-5
clone_size: -
cdr3_nt: TGTGCCAGCACCCCCGGGACAGGGGTTAAAAATGAGCAGTACTTC
cdr3_aa: CASTPGTGVKNEQYF

v_call: TRBV27
d_call: TRBD1
j_call: TRBJ1-5
clone_size: once
cdr3_nt: TGTGCCAGCGGTTTACAGGGGGCGCTTGGCAATCAGCCCCAGCATTTT
cdr3_aa: CASGLQGALGNQPQHF

v_call: TRBV14
d_call: -
j_call: TRBJ2-7
clone_size: few
cdr3_nt: TGTGCCAGCAGCCCCCGATTCGCCTACGAGCAGTACTTC
cdr3_aa: CASSPRFAYEQYF

v_call: TRBV7-2
d_call: TRBD1
j_call: TRBJ2-3
clone_size: once
cdr3_nt: TGTGCCAGCAGCTTACAGGACAGGGGCATAGATACGCAGTATTTT
cdr3_aa: CASSLQDRGIDTQYF

v_call: TRBV6-1
d_call: -
j_call: TRBJ2-2
clone_size: -
cdr3_nt: TGTGCCAGCAGTCCCCGGACTACCCAGAACACCGGGGAGCTGTTTTTT
cdr3_aa: CASSPRTTQNTGELFF

v_call: TRBV9
d_call: TRBD2
j_call: TRBJ2-5
clone_size: few
cdr3_nt: TGTGCCAGCAGCCCATATAGCGGGACGCAAGAGACCCAGTACTTC
cdr3_aa: CASSPYSGTQETQYF

v_call: TRBV6-6
d_call: -
j_call: TRBJ2-3
clone_size: few
cdr3_nt: TGTGCCAGCAGTTACGGCCAACGGCGGGATACGCAGTATTTT
cdr3_aa: CASSYGQRRDTQYF

v_call: TRBV5-1
d_call: TRBD2
j_call: TRBJ2-7
clone_size: -
cdr3_nt: TGCGCCAGCAGCTCCGTAGCGGGAGCCGAGCAGTACTTC
cdr3_aa: CASSSVAGAEQYF

v_call: TRBV6-4
d_call: -
j_call: TRBJ2-5
clone_size: -
cdr3_nt: TGTGCCAGCAGTGCCCATGGGGAGACCCAGTACTTC
cdr3_aa: CASSAHGETQYF

v_call: TRBV27
d_call: -
j_call: TRBJ1-2
clone_size: -
cdr3_nt: TGTGCCAGCAGTTTGGGACGGAACCTCCCCTATGGCTACACCTTC
cdr3_aa: CASSLGRNLPYGYTF

v_call: TRBV20-1
d_call: -
j_call: TRBJ2-7
clone_size: few
cdr3_nt: TGCAGTGCGCAGGAGAGGTGGCACGAGCAGTACTTC
cdr3_aa: CSAQERWHEQYF

v_call: TRBV11-2
d_call: TRBD2
j_call: TRBJ2-2
clone_size: -
cdr3_nt: TGTGCCAGCAGCCCCCGAGCGGGAGTAGGTACCGGGGAGCTGTTTTTT
cdr3_aa: CASSPRAGVGTGELFF

v_call: TRBV20-1
d_call: -
j_call: TRBJ2-1
clone_size: -
cdr3_nt: TGCAGTGCTAGCGGGCTTAGCTCCTACAATGAGCAGTTCTTC
cdr3_aa: CSASGLSSYNEQFF

v_call: TRBV7-9
d_call: -
j_call: TRBJ2-7
clone_size: few
cdr3_nt: TGTGCCAGCACTCCATGGGGGAGCTCCTACGAGCAGTACTTC
cdr3_aa: CASTPWGSSYEQYF

v_call: TRBV27
d_call: -
j_call: TRBJ2-1
clone_size: -
cdr3_nt: TGTGCCTCCGGGGGAGTTCCCTACAATGAGCAGTTCTTC
cdr3_aa: CASGGVPYNEQFF

v_call: TRBV10-3
d_call: TRBD2
j_call: TRBJ2-1
clone_size: few
cdr3_nt: TGTGCCATCAGTGCGGGGGGGCAAAATGAGCAGTTCTTC
cdr3_aa: CAISAGGQNEQFF

v_call: TRBV10-3
d_call: -
j_call: TRBJ2-7
clone_size: -
cdr3_nt: TGTGCCATCAGTGAGTCTACAGGGCGCTCCTACGAGCAGTACTTC
cdr3_aa: CAISESTGRSYEQYF

v_call: TRBV7-9
d_call: -
j_call: TRBJ2-7
clone_size: few
cdr3_nt: TGTGCCAGCAGCTTAAAAGGGGGTATCGGAGGAGTCCCCTACGAGCAGTACTTC
cdr3_aa: CASSLKGGIGGVPYEQYF

v_call: TRBV4-1
d_call: -
j_call: TRBJ2-2
clone_size: few
cdr3_nt: TGCGCCAGCAGAGGCTCAGGGGACACCGGGGAGCTGTTTTTT
cdr3_aa: CASRGSGDTGELFF

v_call: TRBV14
d_call: -
j_call: TRBJ2-5
clone_size: few
cdr3_nt: TGTGCCAGCAGCCGAGACTTCACTAGAGGGGGACAAGAGACCCAGTACTTC
cdr3_aa: CASSRDFTRGGQETQYF

v_call: TRBV28
d_call: -
j_call: TRBJ1-2
clone_size: -
cdr3_nt: TGTGCCAGCTTGGAGTTCCAAGCTAACTATGGCTACACCTTC
cdr3_aa: CASLEFQANYGYTF

v_call: TRBV5-1
d_call: TRBD1
j_call: TRBJ2-2
clone_size: -
cdr3_nt: TGCGCCAGCAGCTCCGGACAGGGGGGAAAGAACACCGGGGAGCTGTTTTTT
cdr3_aa: CASSSGQGGKNTGELFF

v_call: TRBV5-1
d_call: TRBD1
j_call: TRBJ1-4
clone_size: -
cdr3_nt: TGCGCCAGCAGCTCTGACAGGGCGGCTAATGAAAAACTGTTTTTT
cdr3_aa: CASSSDRAANEKLFF

v_call: TRBV7-2
d_call: -
j_call: TRBJ2-1
clone_size: -
cdr3_nt: TGTGCCAGCAGCTGGACTAACGACTACTACAATGAGCAGTTCTTC
cdr3_aa: CASSWTNDYYNEQFF

v_call: TRBV12-3/TRBV12-4
d_call: TRBD1
j_call: TRBJ2-2
clone_size: -
cdr3_nt: TGTGCCAGCCGGGAACAGGGGTCGAACACCGGGGAGCTGTTTTTT
cdr3_aa: CASREQGSNTGELFF

v_call: TRBV7-2
d_call: TRBD2
j_call: TRBJ2-1
clone_size: once
cdr3_nt: TGTGCCAGCAGCTCACAGAGCGGGGGGGCCATGAATGAGCGGTTCTTC
cdr3_aa: CASSSQSGGAMNERFF

v_call: TRBV20-1
d_call: -
j_call: TRBJ1-2
clone_size: once
cdr3_nt: TGCAGTGCTAGAGACCAGCGGAACTATGGCTACACCTTC
cdr3_aa: CSARDQRNYGYTF

v_call: TRBV30
d_call: -
j_call: TRBJ1-6
clone_size: -
cdr3_nt: TGTGCCTGGAATGGCGGGAGCTCCTATAATTCACCCCTCCACTTT
cdr3_aa: CAWNGGSSYNSPLHF

v_call: TRBV7-9
d_call: -
j_call: TRBJ2-3
clone_size: -
cdr3_nt: TGTGCCAGCAGCTTAAAAGGGGCGGGCACAGATACGCAGTATTTT
cdr3_aa: CASSLKGAGTDTQYF

v_call: TRBV12-3/TRBV12-4
d_call: TRBD1
j_call: TRBJ2-7
clone_size: -
cdr3_nt: TGTGCCAGCAGTGACAGGGCAAGCCCCTTCTCCTACGAGCAGTACTTC
cdr3_aa: CASSDRASPFSYEQYF

v_call: TRBV5-1
d_call: -
j_call: TRBJ1-2
clone_size: -
cdr3_nt: TGCGCCAGCAGCCCGTTGGGGGGTCGGCTACTTAACTATGGCTACACCTTC
cdr3_aa: CASSPLGGRLLNYGYTF

v_call: TRBV20-1
d_call: TRBD2
j_call: TRBJ2-4
clone_size: few
cdr3_nt: TGCAGTGCCAAGACTAGCGGGGGGGCGACCATTCAGTACTTC
cdr3_aa: CSAKTSGGATIQYF

v_call: TRBV12-3/TRBV12-4
d_call: TRBD1
j_call: TRBJ2-3
clone_size: -
cdr3_nt: TGTGCCAGCAGTCGGGACAGGTCAGATGTGCAGTATTTT
cdr3_aa: CASSRDRSDVQYF

v_call: TRBV7-9
d_call: TRBD1
j_call: TRBJ1-4
clone_size: -
cdr3_nt: TGTGCCAGCAGCTTCCTGGACAGGGGTACAACTAATGAAAAACTGTTTTTT
cdr3_aa: CASSFLDRGTTNEKLFF

v_call: TRBV29-1
d_call: TRBD2
j_call: TRBJ2-7
clone_size: -
cdr3_nt: TGCAGCGTTGAGCCTAGCGGGAGGAATGAGCAGTACTTC
cdr3_aa: CSVEPSGRNEQYF

v_call: TRBV20-1
d_call: TRBD1
j_call: TRBJ2-3
clone_size: few
cdr3_nt: TGCAGTGCTAGAGACCGCAGACAGGGAAATACGCAGTATTTT
cdr3_aa: CSARDRRQGNTQYF

v_call: TRBV6-6
d_call: TRBD1
j_call: TRBJ1-1
clone_size: -
cdr3_nt: TGTGCCAGCAGTTACGTACAGGGGGCGAACACTGAAGCTTTCTTT
cdr3_aa: CASSYVQGANTEAFF

v_call: TRBV7-9
d_call: -
j_call: TRBJ2-7
clone_size: -
cdr3_nt: TGTGCCAGCAGCTTAGGGTGGCGGGGCACCTACAATGAGCAGTACTTC
cdr3_aa: CASSLGWRGTYNEQYF

v_call: TRBV28
d_call: TRBD1
j_call: TRBJ2-4
clone_size: -
cdr3_nt: TGTGCCAGCAGTAACAACAGGGGGCCCTATGACATTCAGTACTTC
cdr3_aa: CASSNNRGPYDIQYF

v_call: TRBV15
d_call: TRBD1
j_call: TRBJ2-5
clone_size: few
cdr3_nt: TGTGCCACCAGCAGGAAGACAGGGACGCAAGAGACCCAGTACTTC
cdr3_aa: CATSRKTGTQETQYF

v_call: TRBV27
d_call: -
j_call: TRBJ2-5
clone_size: few
cdr3_nt: TGTGCCAGCAGTTTATCCAGCATATGGGAGACCCAGTACTTC
cdr3_aa: CASSLSSIWETQYF